This TCR beta chain derives from a study of shared clonotypes between healthy human individuals. Findings of the study overall: All-four-donor shared clonotypes had higher generation probabilities than non-shared clonotypes did.

Positively selected for CCR7, the CD45RO-negative cells used as naive CD8 cells excluded terminally differentiated effector memory CD45RA+ cells. It was at deep level that the assay was run. Measured with immunoSEQ multiplex PCR; TCRdb has only the in-frame clones, and not every one. The table shows millions of clones, with 85% to 95% occurring only once. In the case of this clone: The antigen is not known.

Germline values: CDR1 MNHEY, CDR2 SMNVEV (reference sequence). This CDR3 comprises 17 residues. With V trimmed by 2 bases and J by 6 bases, 15 bases remained unmatched. Specimen: naive CD8+ T cells sorted from blood. The receptor's source is a man aged 18 to 30 in good health. The V call is TRBV27, the J call TRBJ2-7; TRBD1 aligns across 8 bases. CDR3 bases: TGTGCCAGCAGTTTAGGATTACAGGGGGAGGTTTGGGGCGAGCAGTACTTC. Amino acid sequence: CASSLGLQGEVWGEQYF.